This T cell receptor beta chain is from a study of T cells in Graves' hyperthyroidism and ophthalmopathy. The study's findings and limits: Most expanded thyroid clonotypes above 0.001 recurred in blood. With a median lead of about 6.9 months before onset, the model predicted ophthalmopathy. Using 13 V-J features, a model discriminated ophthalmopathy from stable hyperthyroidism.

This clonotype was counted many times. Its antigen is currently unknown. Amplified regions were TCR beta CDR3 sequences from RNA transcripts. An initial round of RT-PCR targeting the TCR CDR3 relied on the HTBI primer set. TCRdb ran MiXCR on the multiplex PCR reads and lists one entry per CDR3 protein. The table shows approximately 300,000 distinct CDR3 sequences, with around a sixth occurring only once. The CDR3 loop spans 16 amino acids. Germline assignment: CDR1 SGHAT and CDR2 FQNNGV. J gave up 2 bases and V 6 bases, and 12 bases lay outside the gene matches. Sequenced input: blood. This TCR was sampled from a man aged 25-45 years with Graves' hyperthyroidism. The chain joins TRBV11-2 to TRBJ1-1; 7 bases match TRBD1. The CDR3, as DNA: TGTGCCAGCAGATCCTTGAAGGGGACAGTTAACACTGAAGCTTTCTTT. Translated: CASRSLKGTVNTEAFF.